One and the same sample provided the 11 T cell receptor beta chains below, sequenced in a study of T-cell reconstitution after alpha-beta-depleted transplantation in children. It was with unique molecular identifiers that the TCRbeta library was prepared. TCRdb re-analysed the PCR reads in MiXCR, keeping a single row per CDR3 protein. The sample lists 250,000 to 350,000 distinct CDR3 sequences; roughly 25% were seen once. The sample was PBMCs, mostly from graft donor cells, taken 180 days after TCRalphabeta/CD19-depleted stem cell transplant. Receptors originate from a male patient between 5 and 17 years old who had a stem cell transplant for acute lymphoblastic leukemia, so the T cells may come from the graft donor.

The chain couples TRBV18 to TRBJ1-1; the D gene is possibly TRBD1 (6 bases). The CDR3 is 12 amino acids. The V gene's germline CDR1 is KGHSH and CDR2 LQKENI. Trimming removed 4 bases from V and 12 bases from J, with 15 bases in between. The CDR3 coding sequence is TGTGCCAGCTCACGGACAGACCTACAACCTTTCTTT. This encodes CASSRTDLQPFF.

This clonotype was found a few times. V is TRBV7-2 and J is TRBJ2-3; no clear D gene. Germline lookup yields CDR1 SGHTA and CDR2 FQGNSA. The CDR3 has 14 residues. V was pared by 5 bases and J by 0 bases, with 9 bases between. CDR3 sequence (DNA): TGTGCCAGCAGCCCCTCTCGTAGCACAGATACGCAGTATTTT. It codes for CASSPSRSTDTQYF. The full variable domain, with the rest looked up from reference TRBV7-2 and TRBJ2-3, is GAGVSQSPSNKVTEKGKDVELRCDPISGHTALYWYRQSLGQGLEFLIYFQGNSAPDKSGLPSDRFSAERTGGSVSTLTIQRTQQEDSAVYLCASSPSRSTDTQYFGPGTRLTVL.

This chain connects TRBV12-5 to TRBJ2-1; D remains unclear. V was shortened by 1 base and J by 5 bases, with 9 bases between the two germline ends. This CDR3 region has 14 residues. CDR1 and CDR2 from the germline V gene are LGHNT and FRNRAP. The CDR3 loop is CASGLGRQNNEQFF. The DNA of the CDR3 is TGTGCTAGTGGTTTGGGCAGGCAAAACAATGAGCAGTTCTTC. The whole variable domain, filled in from reference TRBV12-5 and TRBJ2-1, reads DARVTQTPRHKVTEMGQEVTMRCQPILGHNTVFWYRQTMMQGLELLAYFRNRAPLDDSGMPKDRFSAEMPDATLATLKIQPSEPRDSAVYFCASGLGRQNNEQFFGPGTRLTVL.

The gene calls are TRBV20-1 and TRBJ1-1; weak D call: TRBD1 (5 bases). This CDR3 spans 13 amino acids. Germline CDR1 reads DFQATT; CDR2 reads SNEGSKA (reference sequence). V was trimmed by 3 bases and J by 0 bases, leaving 8 bases between them. This CDR3 reads CSASTGLNTEAFF. The CDR3 nucleotides read TGCAGTGCTAGTACAGGACTGAACACTGAAGCTTTCTTT.

This clonotype was detected many times. The chain uses TRBV7-2 and TRBJ2-5; D gene ambiguous. From germline, CDR1 is SGHTA and CDR2 FQGNSA. Between the trimmed V and J ends, which lost 3 bases and 2 bases, there was a span of 7 bases. The CDR3 contains 13 residues. The DNA of the CDR3 is TGTGCCAGCAGCTTTGGTCAGCAAGAGACCCAGTACTTC. It encodes CASSFGQQETQYF.

This clonotype was found a few times. The chain combines TRBV25-1 with TRBJ2-1; D not resolved. The ends were cut back, 4 bases at V and 9 bases at J, with 7 bases in the middle. Germline V gene lookup returns CDR1 MGHDK and CDR2 SYGVNS. CDR3 size: 11 residues. The CDR3 here is CASSAFSEQFF. In nucleotides, the CDR3 is TGTGCCAGCAGTGCGTTCAGTGAGCAGTTCTTC.

This sequence joins TRBV10-3 and TRBJ2-5; no definite D call. The CDR3 is 13 residues long. Germline CDR1 and CDR2: ENHRY and SYGVKD. Trimming removed 7 bases from V and 1 base from J, with 10 bases in between. CDR3 in amino acids: CAINRQPQETQYF. DNA of the CDR3: TGTGCCATCAATAGGCAGCCCCAAGAGACCCAGTACTTC.

This clonotype was found once. The chain carries TRBV12-3 or TRBV12-4 and TRBJ2-1, with TRBD1 identical over 10 bases. The CDR3 runs 17 residues. After removal of 5 bases from V and 6 bases from J, the junction contained 13 bases not matched to a gene. The CDR3 DNA reads TGTGCCAGCAGTCACTACCGTCGACAGGGGGCGCGCAATGAGCAGTTCTTC. This encodes CASSHYRRQGARNEQFF.

This clonotype has a handful of counts. The chain combines TRBV15 with TRBJ1-1; possibly TRBD1 for D (5 bases). This CDR3 spans 15 amino acids. Per the germline V gene, CDR1 is LNHNV and CDR2 is YYDKDF (reference sequence). With 0 bases removed from V and 0 bases from J, the gap between germline ends came to 8 bases. The CDR3 nucleotides read TGTGCCACCAGCAGAGATGGGACTTTGAACACTGAAGCTTTCTTT. It codes for CATSRDGTLNTEAFF.

The sample holds a few counts of this clonotype. The chain carries TRBV12-3 or TRBV12-4 and TRBJ2-2; 7 nucleotides agree with TRBD1. This CDR3 comprises 14 residues. After removal of 6 bases from V and 5 bases from J, the junction contained 6 bases not matched to a gene. The CDR3 DNA sequence: TGTGCCAGCAGCTCATACAGGGGAACCGGGGAGCTGTTTTTT. Translated, it gives CASSSYRGTGELFF.

This rearrangement joins TRBV18 to TRBJ2-7; D is tentatively TRBD1 or TRBD2 (5 bases each). The CDR3 length is 14 residues. V was trimmed by 6 bases and J by 4 bases, leaving 16 bases between them. From germline, CDR1 is KGHSH and CDR2 LQKENI. The CDR3 spells CASSPAQGRYEQYF. The CDR3 region has the DNA TGTGCCAGCTCCCCTGCCCAGGGACGGTACGAGCAGTACTTC.